Below, 15 T cell receptor beta chains from the same sample are listed, as sequenced in a study of blood T cell repertoires in COVID-19. Measured with immunoSEQ multiplex PCR; TCRdb has only the in-frame clones, and not every one. Among 150,000 to 200,000 clones listed, about 81% were seen once. Sequencing was done on a sample of peripheral blood. These receptors were taken from an elderly woman with COVID-19, enrolled during active disease.

In its sample, this clone was seen once. As DNA, the CDR3 is TGCGCCGGCAACCCCTCGGGACACGGGGGCAATCAGCCCCAGCATTTT. It specifies CAGNPSGHGGNQPQHF. The chain combines TRBV10-1 with TRBJ1-5; the D gene is possibly TRBD1 (6 bases). Per the germline V gene, CDR1 is WNHNN and CDR2 is SYGVQD (reference sequence). The V and J ends lost 11 bases and 2 bases respectively, with 22 bases between them. The CDR3 has 16 residues.

The chain recombines TRBV23-1 with TRBJ1-1, with 10 nucleotides matching TRBD1. TRBV23-1 is placed among ORFs of uncertain function. The CDR3 covers 17 residues. V shed 11 bases and J 4 bases; nucleotides not matched to a gene: 19. This CDR3 reads CALTSVRQGARSTEAFF. For the CDR3, the DNA is TGCGCCCTAACCTCGGTTAGACAGGGGGCGAGGAGCACTGAAGCTTTCTTT.

V gene TRBV28 combines with J gene TRBJ2-1, with 8 bases identical to TRBD2. Germline-derived CDR1 and CDR2 are MDHEN and SYDVKM. The CDR3 contains 11 residues. With V trimmed by 4 bases and J by 15 bases, 5 bases remained unmatched. CDR3 coding DNA: TGTGCCAGCAGTTCCGGGAGGGCCAGGTTCTTC. It yields the protein CASSSGRARFF. The entire variable domain, with the rest obtained from reference TRBV28 and TRBJ2-1, is as follows: DVKVTQSSRYLVKRTGEKVFLECVQDMDHENMFWYRQDPGLGLRLIYFSYDVKMKEKGDIPEGYSVSREKKERFSLILESASTNQTSMYLCASSSGRARFFGPGTRLTVL.

V is TRBV5-6 and J is TRBJ1-5; D call uncertain. CDR3 length equals 14 residues. V dropped 2 bases and J dropped 5 bases, with 11 bases sitting between them. CDR1 is SGHDT and CDR2 is YYEEEE in the germline V gene. The DNA for the CDR3 is TGTGCCAGCAGCTTACGGGAATCCTATCAGCCCCAGCATTTT. Residues: CASSLRESYQPQHF.

Written as DNA, the CDR3 is TGTGCCAGCAGCGTAGACGGTACAGGGTACAATGAGCAGTTCTTC. Translation: CASSVDGTGYNEQFF. The gene calls are TRBV9 and TRBJ2-1, with D perhaps TRBD1 (6 bases). CDR3 length: 15 residues. CDR1 SGDLS and CDR2 YYNGEE come from the germline V gene. The V end was cut by 0 bases, the J end by 4 bases, with 11 bases between.

The rearrangement uses TRBV3-1 (or the pseudogene TRBV3-2) and TRBJ1-2; maybe TRBD1 (6 bases). With 0 bases removed from V and 8 bases from J, the gap between germline ends came to 7 bases. The CDR3 contains 12 residues. The germline CDR1 and CDR2 sequences are LGHDT and YNNKEL (reference sequence). The CDR3 sequence: CASSQDRGGYTF. In DNA, the CDR3 is TGTGCCAGCAGCCAAGACAGGGGAGGCTACACCTTC.

This clone was observed a handful of times. The chain employs TRBV3-1 (or the pseudogene TRBV3-2) and TRBJ2-7, with D perhaps TRBD1 (6 bases). Germline V CDR1 and CDR2: LGHDT, YNNKEL (reference sequence). Trimming pared 0 bases from V and 9 bases from J, leaving 12 bases between. The CDR3 consists of 13 residues. The CDR3 loop reads CASSQEWLTGQYF. In DNA form, the CDR3 reads TGTGCCAGCAGCCAAGAGTGGTTGACAGGGCAGTACTTC.

V and J are TRBV9 and TRBJ2-7; a possible D gene is TRBD1 (5 bases). The V and J ends lost 5 bases and 3 bases respectively, with 9 bases between them. This CDR3 is built from 12 residues. Per the germline V gene, CDR1 is SGDLS and CDR2 is YYNGEE. In DNA form, the CDR3 reads TGTGCCAGCAGTGACACAGGCTACGAGCAGTACTTC. Protein product: CASSDTGYEQYF.

The rearrangement joins TRBV25-1 to TRBJ2-4; D call uncertain. The CDR3 has 14 amino acids. In germline, CDR1 is MGHDK, CDR2 SYGVNS. The V end lost 3 bases, the J end lost 7 bases, and 13 bases lay between the germline ends. The CDR3 here is CASSDPLRRNIQYF. The DNA of the CDR3 is TGTGCCAGCAGTGACCCTTTGAGGCGGAACATTCAGTACTTC.

The chain couples TRBV4-2 to TRBJ2-1, with TRBD1 as a possible D gene (8 bases). The CDR3 runs to 16 residues. Trimming pared 4 bases from V and 3 bases from J, leaving 16 bases between. Looked up from germline, CDR1 is LGHNA and CDR2 is YNFKEQ. CDR3 protein: CASSRRTGRDYNEQFF. The CDR3 bases are TGTGCCAGCAGCCGGAGGACAGGGAGGGACTACAATGAGCAGTTCTTC.

The gene calls are TRBV11-3 and TRBJ2-5, with D perhaps matching TRBD1 (6 bases). The CDR3 has 16 amino acids. V shed 4 bases and J shed 4 bases, with 19 bases lying between them. The germline CDR1 and CDR2 sequences are SGHNT and YENEEA. The CDR3 nucleotides are TGTGCCAGCAGCTCCAAAACATCAGGGGTTAGAGAGACCCAGTACTTC. This encodes CASSSKTSGVRETQYF.

The chain uses TRBV5-6 and TRBJ1-5; perhaps TRBD1 as D (6 bases). V was cut by 3 bases and J by 6 bases, with 13 bases left in between. The CDR3 is 14 residues long. The germline CDR1 and CDR2 sequences are SGHDT and YYEEEE. The CDR3 is CASSSPGASQPQHF. DNA for the CDR3: TGTGCCAGCAGCTCCCCAGGGGCTAGTCAGCCCCAGCATTTT.

The genes are TRBV18 and TRBJ2-5; D is possibly TRBD1 (6 bases). The CDR3 runs 16 residues. CDR1 is KGHSH, CDR2 LQKENI, per germline. With 6 bases removed from V and 1 base from J, the gap between germline ends came to 18 bases. CDR3 sequence: CASSLGRGNLQETQYF. The CDR3 DNA reads TGTGCCAGCTCCCTTGGCAGGGGCAACCTCCAAGAGACCCAGTACTTC.

The chain is built from TRBV5-1 and TRBJ2-5; tentative D call: TRBD1 (5 bases). The V end was cut by 4 bases, the J end by 3 bases, with 13 bases between. Germline lookup yields CDR1 SGHRS and CDR2 YFSETQ. This CDR3 spans 14 amino acids. The CDR3 is CASSLLTVKETQYF. The CDR3 DNA is TGCGCCAGCAGCCTTCTGACAGTAAAAGAGACCCAGTACTTC.

This chain connects TRBV28 to TRBJ2-7; D is perhaps TRBD2 (6 bases). V was cut by 7 bases and J by 2 bases, with 21 bases left in between. CDR3 length: 16 amino acids. Germline-derived CDR1 and CDR2 are MDHEN and SYDVKM. CDR3 sequence (DNA): TGTGCCAGCAACCCAAGGTTGTGGGGAGGCACCTACGAGCAGTACTTC. It encodes CASNPRLWGGTYEQYF.